A single sample gave rise to the 26 T cell receptor beta chains below, sequenced in a study of human T cells and chemical hapten exposure. TCRdb re-derived calls from the RACE reads in MiXCR, one entry per CDR3 protein. The sample includes some 200,000 distinct CDR3 sequences, approximately 31% of them seen just once. Time point: pre-sensitization, week 0. This sample's treatment: therapeutic diphenylcyclopropenone sensitization with weekly scalp DPC. Sequencing used whole blood, obtained in connection with sensitization to the hapten diphenylcyclopropenone (DPC). The receptors derive from a woman aged 30 to 39 with alopecia areata. Some clones in this sample may be carry-over from other donors' samples.

The chain combines TRBV9 with TRBJ2-7; weak D call: TRBD1 (6 bases). The V gene lost 0 bases and the J gene lost 13 bases, with 20 bases spanning the gap. The CDR3 totals 14 residues. The germline CDR1 and CDR2 sequences are SGDLS and YYNGEE. CDR3 amino acids: CASSVGDTLSMIYF. The DNA for the CDR3 is TGTGCCAGCAGCGTAGGGGACACCTTAAGTATGATTTACTTC.

The chain employs TRBV29-1 and TRBJ2-5; D remains ambiguous. The ends were cut back, 0 bases at V and 4 bases at J, with 9 bases in the middle. Looked up from germline, CDR1 is SQVTM and CDR2 is ANQGSEA. This CDR3 region has 13 residues. Written as DNA, the CDR3 is TGCAGCGTTGAAGAGATCTCGGGAGAGACCCAGTACTTC. Protein product: CSVEEISGETQYF.

This clonotype has ten or more counts. The chain employs TRBV20-1 and TRBJ2-7; 7 bases match TRBD2. J gave up 5 bases and V 4 bases, and 23 bases lay outside the gene matches. Germline values: CDR1 DFQATT, CDR2 SNEGSKA (reference sequence). The CDR3 is made up of 18 amino acids. The CDR3 region has the DNA TGCAGTGCTACCCAAAGTCTAAGCTGGGCGGGAGCTGGAAACGAGCAGTACTTC. Protein sequence: CSATQSLSWAGAGNEQYF.

The chain has TRBV4-1 and TRBJ1-3; no clear D gene. Trimming shortened V by 1 base and J by 0 bases, and 22 bases separated the two germline ends. Per germline, CDR1 MGHRA and CDR2 YSYEKL. The CDR3 totals 20 residues. The CDR3 DNA reads TGCGCCAGCAGCCAAGTTGCGTTGCCGGGTGCAGCACACTCTGGAAACACCATATATTTT. Amino acids: CASSQVALPGAAHSGNTIYF.

The V gene is TRBV7-9, the J gene TRBJ1-4; D is unresolved. The CDR3 length is 11 residues. Germline V gene lookup returns CDR1 SEHNR and CDR2 FQNEAQ (reference sequence). V was shortened by 5 bases and J by 8 bases, with 6 bases between the two germline ends. This CDR3 reads CASSGPEKLFF. CDR3 coding DNA: TGTGCCAGCAGCGGACCCGAAAAACTGTTTTTT.

The sample holds many counts of this clonotype. V and J are TRBV29-1 and TRBJ1-1, with unresolved D. Germline V gene data show CDR1 as SQVTM and CDR2 as ANQGSEA. This CDR3 contains 11 residues. Trimming pared 1 base from V and 3 bases from J, leaving 3 bases between. CDR3 DNA: TGCAGCGTTGAAGGGGACACTGAAGCTTTCTTT. The encoded protein is CSVEGDTEAFF.

This clonotype has more than one count but fewer than ten. This chain connects TRBV5-6 to TRBJ1-1; weak D call: TRBD1 (5 bases). Germline CDR1 and CDR2: SGHDT and YYEEEE. The CDR3 loop spans 16 amino acids. V lost 1 base to trimming and J lost 4 bases, with 17 bases between them. The chain's CDR3 is CASSLKVAGIGTEAFF. CDR3 nucleotides: TGTGCCAGCAGCTTGAAGGTGGCAGGGATTGGCACTGAAGCTTTCTTT.

The chain has TRBV6-1 and TRBJ1-5, with 9 bases lining up with TRBD1. This CDR3 is 15 amino acids long. CDR1 and CDR2 from the germline V gene are MNHNS and SASEGT. The V and J ends lost 5 bases and 7 bases, in that order; junction bases with no gene match: 9. The CDR3 nucleotides are TGTGCCAGCAGTTCACCGGGACAGGGTAGGCAGCCCCAGCATTTT. Amino acids: CASSSPGQGRQPQHF.

This clonotype was counted between two and nine times. The rearrangement joins TRBV15 to TRBJ2-2; D is tentatively TRBD1 or TRBD2 (5 bases each). The CDR3 spans 15 residues. The germline V and J ends were trimmed by 2 bases and 4 bases, with 11 bases remaining between them. CDR1 and CDR2 (germline): LNHNV, YYDKDF (reference sequence). CDR3 protein: CATSRPGRSTGELFF. Written as DNA, the CDR3 is TGTGCCACCAGCAGACCAGGGAGATCCACCGGGGAGCTGTTTTTT.

This clonotype was seen only a few times. V usage is TRBV5-1 and J usage is TRBJ1-1; TRBD1 matches at 8 bases. This CDR3 has 15 amino acids. Germline CDR1 SGHRS, CDR2 YFSETQ. V shed 4 bases and J 2 bases; nucleotides not matched to a gene: 7. This chain's CDR3 is CASSQIGQGNTEAFF. The CDR3, as DNA: TGCGCCAGCAGCCAAATCGGACAGGGCAACACTGAAGCTTTCTTT.

In nucleotides, the CDR3 is TGCAGCGTTGGGGGCCGACTAGTTTACAATGAGCAGTTCTTC. This sequence encodes CSVGGRLVYNEQFF. The rearrangement joins TRBV29-1 to TRBJ2-1; the D gene is possibly TRBD2 (6 bases). The CDR3 consists of 14 residues. V dropped 4 bases and J dropped 4 bases, with 14 bases sitting between them. CDR1 and CDR2 from the germline V gene are SQVTM and ANQGSEA.

Ten or more counts support this clonotype. V usage is TRBV9 and J usage is TRBJ2-2; D gene unclear. V dropped 2 bases and J dropped 2 bases, with 1 base sitting between them. Germline V gene lookup returns CDR1 SGDLS and CDR2 YYNGEE. The CDR3 spans 12 residues. CDR3 DNA: TGTGCCAGCAGCGTTAACACCGGGGAGCTGTTTTTT. It translates to CASSVNTGELFF.

This clonotype appeared a few times. The V gene is TRBV6-4, the J gene TRBJ2-3, with 8 bases that match TRBD2. J gave up 1 base and V 0 bases, and 0 bases lay outside the gene matches. Looked up from germline, CDR1 is MRHNA and CDR2 is SNTAGT. The CDR3 covers 15 residues. CDR3 DNA sequence: TGTGCCAGCAGTGACTCTAGCGGGGGCACAGATACGCAGTATTTT. Protein product: CASSDSSGGTDTQYF.

This chain uses TRBV27 with TRBJ2-7; D remains ambiguous. The CDR3 length is 15 residues. The V end lost 5 bases, the J end lost 0 bases, and 14 bases lay between the germline ends. Germline loops: CDR1 MNHEY, CDR2 SMNVEV (reference sequence). The CDR3 DNA sequence: TGTGCCAGCAGTCCCGGACGGTGGTCCTCCTACGAGCAGTACTTC. This gives the protein CASSPGRWSSYEQYF.

This chain connects TRBV30 to TRBJ2-7; D is undetermined. CDR1 and CDR2 (germline): GTSNPN, SVGIG (reference sequence). This CDR3 contains 12 residues. V lost 1 base, J lost 2 bases, and 6 bases lay in between. The CDR3 is CAWSDSTYEQYF. CDR3 nucleotide sequence: TGTGCCTGGAGTGACAGTACCTACGAGCAGTACTTC.

V is TRBV29-1 and J is TRBJ2-3; D ambiguous. Germline V gene data show CDR1 as SQVTM and CDR2 as ANQGSEA. The CDR3 length is 12 residues. V lost 3 bases, J lost 0 bases, and 4 bases lay in between. The CDR3 loop is CSVDSSTDTQYF. Here the CDR3 DNA reads TGCAGCGTTGACTCTAGCACAGATACGCAGTATTTT.

J is TRBJ2-3 and V is TRBV5-1; tentative D call: TRBD2 (5 bases). The V gene lost 4 bases and the J gene lost 14 bases, with 23 bases spanning the gap. The length of the CDR3 is 14 residues. In germline, CDR1 is SGHRS, CDR2 YFSETQ. Written as DNA, the CDR3 is TGCGCCAGCAGCCCTCCGGGAAGAACATTAAAAACGTATTTT. Translating gives CASSPPGRTLKTYF.

There are a few counts of this clonotype. The J gene is TRBJ2-3, the V gene TRBV28, with 8 bases lining up with TRBD2. There are 15 residues in the CDR3. V was clipped by 6 bases and J by 5 bases; unmatched bases: 10. CDR1 MDHEN and CDR2 SYDVKM come from the germline V gene. CDR3 sequence (DNA): TGTGCCAGCAGCCCAAGTAGCGGGGCGGGAGATACGCAGTATTTT. Translation gives CASSPSSGAGDTQYF. The full variable domain, with the rest looked up from reference TRBV28 and TRBJ2-3, is DVKVTQSSRYLVKRTGEKVFLECVQDMDHENMFWYRQDPGLGLRLIYFSYDVKMKEKGDIPEGYSVSREKKERFSLILESASTNQTSMYLCASSPSSGAGDTQYFGPGTRLTVL.

The chain has TRBV6-1 and TRBJ2-1, with 7 bases matching TRBD1. V was clipped by 5 bases and J by 7 bases; unmatched bases: 11. CDR3 length equals 15 residues. CDR1 is MNHNS and CDR2 is SASEGT in the germline V gene. The CDR3 spells CASSHTQGRENEQFF. CDR3 nucleotide sequence: TGTGCCAGCAGTCACACACAGGGGAGAGAAAATGAGCAGTTCTTC.

There are a few counts of this clonotype. The V gene is TRBV5-4, the J gene TRBJ2-1; 10 nucleotides line up with TRBD1. The CDR3 contains 19 residues. V was clipped by 0 bases and J by 1 base; unmatched bases: 10. In germline, CDR1 is SGHNT, CDR2 YYREEE (reference sequence). The CDR3 coding sequence is TGTGCCAGCAGCTTGGCTTTAGGGACAGGGGCTGGGTCCTACAATGAGCAGTTCTTC. Protein sequence: CASSLALGTGAGSYNEQFF.

V usage is TRBV20-1 and J usage is TRBJ1-4; D remains ambiguous. V was cut by 6 bases and J by 6 bases, with 11 bases left in between. The CDR3 runs 12 residues. Germline V gives CDR1 DFQATT, CDR2 SNEGSKA (reference sequence). CDR3 in DNA: TGCAGTGCCACGGACGGTGATGAAAAACTGTTTTTT. Protein sequence: CSATDGDEKLFF.

The chain links TRBV11-2 to TRBJ1-5; possibly TRBD1 for D (6 bases). The CDR3 contains 13 residues. CDR1 and CDR2 (germline): SGHAT, FQNNGV. V lost 2 bases to trimming and J lost 5 bases, with 7 bases between them. The CDR3 nucleotides read TGTGCCAGCAGCTTAAACAGGGATCAGCCCCAGCATTTT. Amino acids: CASSLNRDQPQHF.

The chain links TRBV11-2 to TRBJ2-7; 7 bases are shared with TRBD1. This CDR3 has 15 amino acids. Looked up from germline, CDR1 is SGHAT and CDR2 is FQNNGV. The junction had 8 bases not matched to a gene; V was cut back by 0 bases and J by 6 bases. Here the CDR3 reads CASSLEGDSRLEQYF. CDR3 coding DNA: TGTGCCAGCAGCTTAGAGGGGGACAGCCGCCTCGAGCAGTACTTC.

This clonotype was seen only a few times. The chain combines TRBV20-1 with TRBJ1-5; TRBD1 is a possible D gene (5 bases). The ends were cut back, 0 bases at V and 6 bases at J, with 15 bases in the middle. Germline V gene sequence: CDR1 DFQATT, CDR2 SNEGSKA (reference sequence). The CDR3 spans 15 residues. The CDR3 coding sequence is TGCAGTGCTAGAGATTATAGGGGTGCCGGTCAGCCCCAGCATTTT. This translates into CSARDYRGAGQPQHF.

The CDR3 spells CASSSRGTAHGETQYF. CDR3 nucleotide sequence: TGTGCCAGCAGCTCGCGGGGGACAGCTCACGGAGAGACCCAGTACTTC. The V gene is TRBV7-2, the J gene TRBJ2-5; D is tentatively TRBD1 or TRBD2 (7 bases each). V lost 4 bases to trimming and J lost 4 bases, with 19 bases between them. The CDR3 totals 16 residues. Germline assignment: CDR1 SGHTA and CDR2 FQGNSA.

To note about this clonotype: This may stem from a read error, because a much larger clone lies one nucleotide away. V and J are TRBV28 and TRBJ2-7; no clear D gene. The CDR3 runs 12 residues. The ends were cut back, 5 bases at V and 4 bases at J, with 9 bases in the middle. Looked up from germline, CDR1 is MDHEN and CDR2 is SYDVKM. DNA of the CDR3: TGTGCCAGCAGTCGGGCAGAATACGAGCAGTACTTC. The encoded protein is CASSRAEYEQYF.